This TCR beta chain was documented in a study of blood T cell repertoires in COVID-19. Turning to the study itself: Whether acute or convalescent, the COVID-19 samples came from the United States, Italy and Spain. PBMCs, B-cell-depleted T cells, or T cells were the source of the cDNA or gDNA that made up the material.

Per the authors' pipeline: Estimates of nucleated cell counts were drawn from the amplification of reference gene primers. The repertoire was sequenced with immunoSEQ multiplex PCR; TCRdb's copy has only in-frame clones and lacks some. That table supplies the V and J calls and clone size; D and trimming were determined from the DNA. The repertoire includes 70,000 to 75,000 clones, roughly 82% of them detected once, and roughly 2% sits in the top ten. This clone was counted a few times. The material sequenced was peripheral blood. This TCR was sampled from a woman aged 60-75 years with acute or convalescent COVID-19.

DNA for the CDR3: TGTGCCAGTAGTATCACTAGCTACGGCTACAATGAGCAGTTCTTC. Residues: CASSITSYGYNEQFF. The chain joins TRBV19 to TRBJ2-1, with TRBD2 as a possible D gene (6 bases). Per germline, CDR1 LNHDA and CDR2 SQIVND (reference sequence). The V and J ends lost 3 bases and 3 bases respectively, with 12 bases between them. The CDR3 covers 15 residues.